Below are 3 T cell receptor beta chains sequenced from a single sample in a study of blood T cell repertoires in COVID-19. Repertoires were generated with immunoSEQ multiplex PCR, while TCRdb's copy carries only in-frame clones and drops some. The data contain 270,000 or so clones, approximately 83% of them singletons. The specimen sequenced was PBMCs or T cells enriched from blood (not recorded which). These receptors all stem from a man aged 45-65 years who had recovered from COVID-19.

The V and J genes are TRBV9 and TRBJ1-1; no firm D call. V lost 4 bases and J lost 6, with 13 bases in between. Germline V gene sequence: CDR1 SGDLS, CDR2 YYNGEE. The CDR3 is made up of 13 amino acids. CDR3 loop: CASSTTLEAEAFF. The CDR3 coding sequence is TGTGCCAGCAGCACGACCCTGGAGGCTGAAGCTTTCTTT.

The rearrangement uses TRBV29-1 and TRBJ2-1; the D gene is possibly TRBD2 (5 bases). V was trimmed by 8 bases and J by 12 bases, leaving 17 bases between them. The germline V gene encodes CDR1 SQVTM and CDR2 ANQGSEA. The CDR3 is 11 residues long. For the CDR3, the DNA is TGCAGCTCTTGGGCGGCGGGCGGGCAGTTCTTC. This sequence encodes CSSWAAGGQFF.

To note about this clone: Other DNA sequences within the sample encode an identical CDR3. V usage is TRBV20-1 and J usage is TRBJ2-7, with 7 bases identical to TRBD1. There are 11 residues in the CDR3. V was pared by 5 bases and J by 4 bases, with 2 bases of the junction left unmatched. CDR1 and CDR2 from the germline V gene are DFQATT and SNEGSKA (reference sequence). Written as DNA, the CDR3 is TGCAGTGCTTTACAGGGGTACGAGCAGTACTTC. Its translation: CSALQGYEQYF.